The entry below gives a single T cell receptor (beta chain) sequence along with its context. The clone's antigen remains unknown. Base qualities are not provided; no much larger clone lies one nucleotide away. The time point tag for this specimen amounts to: patch test 1, 2 weeks after DPC sensitization. Read against the paper, the sample's treatment or condition label means: therapeutic diphenylcyclopropenone sensitization with weekly scalp DPC. At every patch-test visit, the blood draw took place before the patch test was put on. Eligible patients were aged 18 to 70, diagnosed with alopecia, deemed suitable for DPC therapy, and excluded if pregnant. Total RNA was extracted from unfractionated whole blood collected in Tempus Blood RNA tubes. Receptor amplification or capture employed RACE. This sample was sequenced with a NextSeq 500. Library preparation attached unique molecular identifiers to individual cDNA molecules for quantitative, reproducible TCR counting. Both TCR alpha and TCR beta chains were sequenced from each blood RNA sample. Concerning the study's data processing: The median number of TCRs per sample was 95,638, ranging from about 23,224 to 700,000. V, J and CDR3 annotation of the TCR reads was carried out using the Decombinator software suite. To make PS versus PT1 abundance plots, every sample was subsampled to the same number of TCRs (28,000). TCRs were defined as expanded if absent before sensitization and observed at least eight times at the 2-week time point. The public sequencing data were trimmed at Q25 with fastp and processed into clonotypes with MiXCR by TCRdb, which kept only in-frame beta chains. Duplicate CDR3 protein sequences are folded into a single record with the most common DNA and genes. The V and J calls were determined by TCRdb, not by the authors. A total of about 340,000 distinct CDR3 sequences appear in this sample, approximately 6.3% of them only once. The ten top clones hold approximately 8% of the sample.

This specimen belongs to a study of human T cells and chemical hapten exposure (dated by TCRdb to about 2021). With respect to the entire study: For sensitization, 2% DPC in acetone was applied to a roughly 2 cm by roughly 2 cm area of upper inner arm skin. Weekly therapeutic DPC doses were additionally applied to the scalp of patients throughout the roughly 23-week study period. Libraries were combined into a pool for sequencing, and differences in TCR yield between samples came mainly from small differences in library volumes within the pool. The patient cohort, mostly female, included alopecia areata with under or over 50% scalp involvement, alopecia totalis and alopecia universalis. The study tracked peripheral blood TCR repertoire changes in vivo during primary and secondary sensitization to the hapten diphenylcyclopropenone (DPC) in alopecia patients. Patch testing was done on the upper back using Finn chambers containing 0.01% DPC, and results were scored after 6 days according to International Contact Dermatitis Research Group standards. Blood was sampled from patients pre-sensitization (week 0) and at 2, 6 and about 24 weeks after DPC sensitization. Blood for TCR sequencing was provided by twenty-nine alopecia patients at one to four time points (pre-sensitization, 2, 6 and 24 weeks). Study-wide findings and limitations: DPC sensitization did not change how many TCRs were above 1 in 1000 frequency, and no evidence was found of alterations in global repertoire structure. Compared with pre-sensitization or healthy control sets, expanded TCRs formed significantly more large CDR3 similarity clusters, which is consistent with antigen-driven responses. Patch test score correlated positively with the number of PT1 expanded TCRs, reaching significance at thresholds 8, 16 and 32 but not at 4. Alopecia, a presumed autoimmune disease, was present in all patients, so the immune response of the patients might differ from that of healthy individuals. Repeated subsampling changed both the strength of the expansion versus patch-test correlation and the threshold at which the correlation became significant.

The germline V and J ends show losses of 6 bases and 4 bases respectively, and no gene match explains 4 bases of the junction. The CDR3 runs 14 residues from the cysteine to the phenylalanine. Just the 42-base CDR3 DNA is kept, in frame starting at base 1. The source material was whole blood, sampled in connection with sensitization to the hapten diphenylcyclopropenone (DPC). In this chain, TRBV12-3 or TRBV12-4 is recombined with TRBJ1-5, with 9 middle bases fitting TRBD1. The clonotype comes from a woman aged 18-29 years with alopecia areata. Some clones in this sample may be carry-over from other donors' samples. The DNA is as follows: TGTGCCAGCAGCGTACAGGGGGCAAATCAGCCCCAGCATTTT. Translated, this is CASSVQGANQPQHF.